This entry describes one TCR beta chain. Antigen specificity is unknown. V lost 0 bases to trimming and J lost 2 bases; unmatched junction nucleotides: 1. This CDR3 comprises 16 residues. Germline CDR1 is SGHRS and CDR2 is YFSETQ. This entry comes from a study of shared clonotypes between healthy human individuals. General study points: Some naive CD4 clonotypes, roughly 4.5%, turned up in common across a handful of donors. Relative to clonotypes present in all four donors, those not shared had lower generation probabilities. Relative to memory subsets, naive subsets generally showed larger estimated richness.

Adult Caucasians living in Nashville, Tennessee made up all of the donors. Only in-frame clones appear in the TCRdb table, and some are missing; sequencing was by immunoSEQ multiplex PCR. The sample lists hundreds of thousands of clones, 90% to 96% seen once, with approximately 0.06% in the top ten. This sequence originates from a woman aged 25 to 39 in good health. The sequenced sample was naive CD4+ T cells sorted from blood. The sample's subset: CD45RA+ positively selected. J is TRBJ2-2 and V is TRBV5-1, with 10 bases fitting TRBD2. The CDR3 here is CASSLGLAGNTGELFF. CDR3 bases: TGCGCCAGCAGCTTGGGACTAGCGGGTAACACCGGGGAGCTGTTTTTT.